One sample yielded the 28 T cell receptor beta chains listed below, sequenced in a study of blood T cell repertoires in COVID-19. Profiled with immunoSEQ multiplex PCR; TCRdb holds only in-frame clones, not every one. The sample records about 260,000 clones, 85% to 90% being singletons. Sequenced input: PBMCs or T cells enriched from blood (not recorded which). These receptors were taken from a middle-aged man who had been exposed to COVID-19.

V usage is TRBV5-1 and J usage is TRBJ1-1; D unclear. V lost 0 bases, J lost 0 bases, and 9 bases lay in between. The length of the CDR3 is 15 residues. CDR1 is SGHRS and CDR2 is YFSETQ in the germline V gene. CDR3 nucleotide sequence: TGCGCCAGCAGCTTGGAGGGAGGACTGAACACTGAAGCTTTCTTT. It codes for CASSLEGGLNTEAFF.

The chain combines TRBV28 with TRBJ2-7; D perhaps matches TRBD1 (6 bases). Trimming shortened V by 4 bases and J by 7 bases, and 20 bases separated the two germline ends. The germline V gene encodes CDR1 MDHEN and CDR2 SYDVKM. CDR3 length: 15 amino acids. In DNA form, the CDR3 reads TGTGCCAGCAGTTCCGCCGCCAGGGGTATGTGGGAGCAGTACTTC. Translated, it gives CASSSAARGMWEQYF.

V gene TRBV5-1 combines with J gene TRBJ1-1; D possibly corresponds to TRBD1 (6 bases). Germline V gives CDR1 SGHRS, CDR2 YFSETQ. The CDR3 contains 14 residues. V lost 6 bases and J 0 bases, leaving 12 bases between the germline ends. CDR3 amino acids: CASINRELNTEAFF. Written as DNA, the CDR3 is TGCGCCAGCATCAACAGGGAGCTGAACACTGAAGCTTTCTTT.

The chain combines TRBV7-3 with TRBJ2-3; 8 bases are shared with TRBD2. Germline V lookup: CDR1 SGHTA, CDR2 FQGTGA. Trimming removed 2 bases from V and 0 bases from J; junction bases left unmatched: 1. There are 15 residues in the CDR3. This CDR3 reads CASSLAGGSTDTQYF. The DNA of the CDR3 is TGTGCCAGCAGCTTAGCGGGGGGCAGCACAGATACGCAGTATTTT. Looking up the rest from reference TRBV7-3 and TRBJ2-3 gives the full variable domain: GAGVSQTPSNKVTEKGKYVELRCDPISGHTALYWYRQSLGQGPEFLIYFQGTGAADDSGLPNDRFFAVRPEGSVSTLKIQRTERGDSAVYLCASSLAGGSTDTQYFGPGTRLTVL.

The V call is TRBV16, the J call TRBJ1-5, with D perhaps TRBD1 (6 bases). Trimming took off 0 bases at V and 3 bases at J, with 9 bases between the two ends. The CDR3 runs 15 residues. The germline V gene encodes CDR1 KGHSY and CDR2 FQNENV. The chain's CDR3 is CASSQSSGVNQPQHF. CDR3 DNA sequence: TGTGCCAGCAGCCAATCGTCAGGGGTCAATCAGCCCCAGCATTTT.

This clone was found a few times. The CDR3 DNA reads TGTGCCAGCAACAGGGTGGGGGCGGTTTTCTACAATGAGCAGTTCTTC. Residues: CASNRVGAVFYNEQFF. The J gene is TRBJ2-1, the V gene TRBV27; D might be TRBD1 (6 bases). Germline CDR1 and CDR2: MNHEY and SMNVEV (reference sequence). The CDR3 is 16 amino acids. V lost 7 bases to trimming and J lost 3 bases, with 19 bases between them.

The chain combines TRBV13 with TRBJ2-1, with 8 nucleotides matching TRBD2. The junction had 16 bases not matched to a gene; V was cut back by 5 bases and J by 10 bases. The CDR3 consists of 16 residues. CDR1 and CDR2 (germline): PRHDT, FYEKMQ (reference sequence). The CDR3 loop reads CASSRPLFAGGGEQFF. In DNA form, the CDR3 reads TGTGCCAGCAGCCGACCCCTTTTTGCGGGGGGCGGGGAGCAGTTCTTC.

This chain joins TRBV6-5 and TRBJ2-4; 8 bases line up with TRBD1. Trimming removed 7 bases from V and 3 bases from J; junction bases left unmatched: 5. There are 14 residues in the CDR3. Looked up from germline, CDR1 is MNHEY and CDR2 is SVGAGI. The CDR3 nucleotides read TGTGCCAGCAACATACAGGGGGGCAAAAACATTCAGTACTTC. Encoded protein: CASNIQGGKNIQYF.

This chain links TRBV5-1 with TRBJ1-1; D remains unclear. Deletions cut 4 bases from V and 1 base from J, with 14 bases between. This CDR3 is built from 15 residues. Germline V gene lookup returns CDR1 SGHRS and CDR2 YFSETQ. CDR3 in amino acids: CASSPGFLENTEAFF. Here the CDR3 DNA reads TGCGCCAGCAGCCCCGGGTTTCTGGAGAACACTGAAGCTTTCTTT.

The CDR3 DNA reads as TGTGCCACCAGTGAGGGGACAGGGTTTCAAGAGACCCAGTACTTC. Its translation: CATSEGTGFQETQYF. This chain links TRBV24-1 with TRBJ2-5; TRBD1 agrees at 9 bases. This CDR3 has 15 residues. The V gene's germline CDR1 is KGHDR and CDR2 SFDVKD. V was clipped by 4 bases and J by 2 bases; unmatched bases: 4.

This chain links TRBV19 with TRBJ1-2, with D hard to call. V was clipped by 9 bases and J by 4 bases, with 15 bases between them. Per germline, CDR1 LNHDA and CDR2 SQIVND (reference sequence). This CDR3 contains 13 residues. The chain's CDR3 is CASSSRRGYGYTF. CDR3 nucleotides: TGTGCCAGCAGCTCTCGACGGGGCTATGGCTACACCTTC.

This clone occurred a few times. The sample contains more than one DNA sequence encoding this CDR3. The chain employs TRBV7-3 and TRBJ2-2; 7 bases line up with TRBD2. The V and J ends lost 2 bases and 5 bases, in that order; junction bases with no gene match: 2. This CDR3 has 14 amino acids. Per germline, CDR1 SGHTA and CDR2 FQGTGA. CDR3 protein: CASSLGAGTGELFF. CDR3 nucleotide sequence: TGTGCCAGCAGCTTAGGAGCGGGGACCGGGGAGCTGTTTTTT.

This clone showed up just once. The chain combines TRBV27 with TRBJ1-4; TRBD1 is a possible D gene (5 bases). The CDR3 runs to 20 residues. CDR1 and CDR2 from the germline V gene are MNHEY and SMNVEV (reference sequence). V dropped 1 base and J dropped 0 bases, with 21 bases sitting between them. The CDR3 loop reads CASSLYLRDRWSATNEKLFF. The CDR3 nucleotides are TGTGCCAGCAGTTTATATCTTCGAGACAGATGGAGTGCAACTAATGAAAAACTGTTTTTT.

CDR3: CASSLQGAAEAFF. CDR3 nucleotides: TGTGCCAGCAGCCTCCAGGGGGCCGCTGAAGCTTTCTTT. The V and J genes are TRBV5-6 and TRBJ1-1; 8 nucleotides match TRBD1. V lost 4 bases, J lost 6 bases, and 5 bases stayed unmatched. CDR3 size: 13 residues. Germline V gene data show CDR1 as SGHDT and CDR2 as YYEEEE.

The chain employs TRBV4-1 and TRBJ2-7, with D tentatively TRBD2 (6 bases). V lost 1 base, J lost 6 bases, and 16 bases lay in between. This CDR3 spans 15 amino acids. From germline, CDR1 is MGHRA and CDR2 YSYEKL. CDR3 sequence: CASSQGTEGISEQYV. In nucleotides, the CDR3 is TGCGCCAGCAGCCAAGGGACGGAGGGAATCAGCGAGCAGTACGTC.

This chain connects TRBV9 to TRBJ1-1; D is undetermined. Germline V gene lookup returns CDR1 SGDLS and CDR2 YYNGEE. V shed 0 bases and J shed 3 bases, with 12 bases lying between them. The CDR3 consists of 15 residues. CDR3 sequence (DNA): TGTGCCAGCAGCGTAGATGTCGGGGATTACACTGAAGCTTTCTTT. Protein sequence: CASSVDVGDYTEAFF.

J is TRBJ1-5 and V is TRBV27, with 8 bases lining up with TRBD1. The CDR3 spans 12 residues. Germline CDR1 MNHEY, CDR2 SMNVEV (reference sequence). Losses at the gene ends were 2 bases for V and 11 bases for J; bases not matched to a gene: 2. In DNA form, the CDR3 reads TGTGCCAGCAGTTTAACAGGGGGGACCCAGCATTTT. The encoded protein is CASSLTGGTQHF.

The chain links TRBV19 to TRBJ2-1, with TRBD2 matching over 8 bases. V lost 3 bases, J lost 8 bases, and 6 bases stayed unmatched. There are 14 residues in the CDR3. From germline, CDR1 is LNHDA and CDR2 SQIVND (reference sequence). Here the CDR3 DNA reads TGTGCCAGTAGTATTAGCGGGATTTTGGATGAGCAGTTCTTC. Translating it yields CASSISGILDEQFF. Full variable domain (missing parts from reference TRBV19 and TRBJ2-1): DGGITQSPKYLFRKEGQNVTLSCEQNLNHDAMYWYRQDPGQGLRLIYYSQIVNDFQKGDIAEGYSVSREKKESFPLTVTSAQKNPTAFYLCASSISGILDEQFFGPGTRLTVL.

The V gene is TRBV9, the J gene TRBJ1-2, with D possibly matching TRBD1 (5 bases). CDR1 and CDR2 (germline): SGDLS, YYNGEE. The CDR3 length is 16 residues. V lost 3 bases to trimming and J lost 4 bases, with 19 bases between them. The CDR3 sequence: CASSAVQGGVVYGYTF. For the CDR3, the DNA is TGTGCCAGCAGCGCCGTACAAGGAGGGGTCGTCTATGGCTACACCTTC.

CDR3 nucleotide sequence: TGTGCCAGCAGCGTAGCTGAAGAGACCCAGTACTTC. It encodes CASSVAEETQYF. V and J are TRBV9 and TRBJ2-5; D gene uncertain. This CDR3 is built from 12 residues. Trimming shortened V by 0 bases and J by 3 bases, and 3 bases separated the two germline ends. Germline assignment: CDR1 SGDLS and CDR2 YYNGEE.

The chain employs TRBV6-5 and TRBJ2-7; 12 bases agree with TRBD2. The V gene's germline CDR1 is MNHEY and CDR2 SVGAGI. The CDR3 length is 14 residues. V lost 7 bases and J lost 4; bases outside the gene matches: 5. The CDR3 nucleotides are TGTGCCAGCATCAAGACTAGCGGGAGTTACGAGCAGTACGTC. Protein product: CASIKTSGSYEQYV.

The gene calls are TRBV15 and TRBJ1-2; the D gene is possibly TRBD1 (5 bases). This CDR3 comprises 14 residues. From germline, CDR1 is LNHNV and CDR2 YYDKDF (reference sequence). V was clipped by 4 bases and J by 4 bases, with 13 bases between them. CDR3 bases: TGTGCCACCAGCACCCAGACAGAGATCTATGGCTACACCTTC. It codes for CATSTQTEIYGYTF.

This clone appeared a single time. The V call is TRBV9, the J call TRBJ2-2, with 12 bases lining up with TRBD2. The J segment lost 3 bases and the V segment lost 0 bases, leaving 0 bases of the junction unmatched. Germline CDR1 reads SGDLS; CDR2 reads YYNGEE. This CDR3 is built from 16 residues. CDR3: CASSVGLAGDTGELFF. In DNA form, the CDR3 reads TGTGCCAGCAGCGTAGGACTAGCGGGAGACACCGGGGAGCTGTTTTTT.

The CDR3 nucleotides are TGTGCTTCAGATACCGTAGGGGTCGCCACTGAAGCTTTCTTT. Protein product: CASDTVGVATEAFF. The V and J genes are TRBV19 and TRBJ1-1; D is possibly TRBD1 (5 bases). In germline, CDR1 is LNHDA, CDR2 SQIVND (reference sequence). This CDR3 comprises 14 residues.

This chain uses TRBV7-3 with TRBJ2-1; TRBD2 matches 13 bases. Germline V CDR1 and CDR2: SGHTA, FQGTGA. The junction had 7 bases not matched to a gene; V was cut back by 5 bases and J by 9 bases. This CDR3 has 15 residues. The CDR3: CASSRTSGGLGEQFF. In DNA, the CDR3 is TGTGCCAGCAGCCGGACTAGCGGGGGCTTGGGTGAGCAGTTCTTC.

V is TRBV27 and J is TRBJ1-4; unclear D gene. Germline V lookup: CDR1 MNHEY, CDR2 SMNVEV (reference sequence). The CDR3 runs to 19 residues. V was trimmed by 0 bases and J by 0 bases, leaving 17 bases between them. The CDR3 DNA is TGTGCCAGCAGTTTATCCCTCCCCCACGACATAGCAACTAATGAAAAACTGTTTTTT. Protein: CASSLSLPHDIATNEKLFF.

The V call is TRBV12-3 or TRBV12-4, the J call TRBJ1-5; D is ambiguous. This CDR3 spans 12 amino acids. Trimming cost V 3 bases and J 7 bases, with 7 bases left between them. CDR3 bases: TGTGCCAGCAGTTTCGAGAGGCAGCCCCAGCATTTT. Its protein product is CASSFERQPQHF.

V gene TRBV7-9 combines with J gene TRBJ1-1; 10 nucleotides match TRBD1. This CDR3 has 16 amino acids. CDR1 is SEHNR, CDR2 FQNEAQ, per germline (reference sequence). Trimming cost V 1 base and J 5 bases; bases outside gene matches: 7. CDR3 DNA: TGTGCCAGCAGCTTAGGGGTCGACAGGGGGCGGACTGAAGCTTTCTTT. Amino acids: CASSLGVDRGRTEAFF.